This T cell receptor beta chain emerged from a study of PD-L1 blockade in urothelial cancer. Study-level background: Treatment start was followed by blood analysis at 3 weeks (second dose) and again at 6 weeks.

Time point described: pretreatment peripheral blood. Patients yielded 1 to 8 samples each, pretreatment and on-treatment. This table comes from immunoSEQ multiplex PCR, and its TCRdb copy is limited to in-frame clones, with some not included. Of about 95,000 clones in the sample, roughly 84% are singletons; the top ten hold roughly 2%. J lost 8 bases, V lost 0 bases, and 2 bases had no gene match. This CDR3 spans 13 amino acids. In germline, CDR1 is MNHEY, CDR2 SVGAGI. The V and J genes are TRBV6-5 and TRBJ1-2, with 8 bases identical to TRBD1. The sample was PBMCs, taken around atezolizumab (anti-PD-L1) treatment. This TCR was recovered from a man aged 60 to 75 with urothelial cancer. The CDR3 is CASSYSGQGGYTF. The CDR3 DNA sequence: TGTGCCAGCAGTTACTCCGGACAGGGAGGCTACACCTTC.